This T cell receptor (beta chain) appears in the sequencing data of a study of shared clonotypes between healthy human individuals. Terminally differentiated effector memory CD45RA+ cells were excluded from the naive CD8 cells, which were CD45RO-negative and positively selected for CCR7. Donors comprised only Caucasian adults living in Nashville, Tennessee. Note on this clone: The antigen is undetermined.

The assay was immunoSEQ multiplex PCR, and TCRdb's table has in-frame clones only and misses some. The table shows approximately 590,000 clones, with around 95% occurring only once. The V gene lost 4 bases and the J gene lost 6 bases, with 20 bases spanning the gap. Germline V gene sequence: CDR1 SGDLS, CDR2 YYNGEE. The CDR3 spans 15 residues. Broader study findings: Clonotype sharing across four donors was observed for around 4.8% of naive CD4 clonotypes.

The TCR sequence derives from a woman between 25 and 40 years old in good health. Sequenced sample: naive CD8+ T cells sorted from blood. The chain combines TRBV9 with TRBJ2-7; perhaps TRBD1 as D (6 bases). CDR3 sequence: CASSLSNLEGGEQYF. The CDR3 DNA is TGTGCCAGCAGCCTTAGCAACCTAGAAGGGGGCGAGCAGTACTTC.